These T cell receptor beta chains were read from a single sample in a study of human T cells and chemical hapten exposure. TCRdb reanalysed the RACE reads using MiXCR and keeps one entry per CDR3 protein. In the table there are about 130,000 distinct CDR3 sequences, approximately 9.5% of which are singletons. The sequencing sample was made of whole blood. The receptors derive from a male donor in good health. Some clones in this sample may be carry-over from other donors' samples. CDR3s include the opening cysteine and the closing phenylalanine or tryptophan. D genes are given only for firm matches. Some rows mark clone size as missing; the rest say once, few, many or name a class of expanded clone.

V: TRBV2; size: few; J: TRBJ1-4; D: TRBD1; CDR3: CASISDREGEKLFF; DNA: TGTGCCAGCATCTCGGACAGGGAGGGTGAAAAACTGTTTTTT
V: TRBV20-1; size: once; J: TRBJ2-7; D: -; CDR3: CSASYRAQVAEQYF; DNA: TGCAGTGCTAGCTACAGGGCCCAAGTCGCCGAGCAGTACTTC
V: TRBV9; size: many; J: TRBJ2-1; D: TRBD2; CDR3: CASSARGGAYNEQFF; DNA: TGTGCCAGCAGCGCCCGGGGGGGCGCCTACAATGAGCAGTTCTTC
V: TRBV12-3/TRBV12-4; size: -; J: TRBJ2-3; D: TRBD2; CDR3: CASRPKPGLAGDTDTQYF; DNA: TGTGCCAGCAGACCAAAACCGGGACTAGCGGGAGACACAGATACGCAGTATTTT
V: TRBV20-1; size: -; J: TRBJ1-1; D: -; CDR3: CSARDPPGGVTEAFF; DNA: TGCAGTGCTAGAGATCCTCCTGGGGGGGTCACTGAAGCTTTCTTT
V: TRBV6-2/TRBV6-3; size: -; J: TRBJ2-5; D: -; CDR3: CASSYSLGETQYF; DNA: TGTGCCAGCAGTTACTCCCTGGGCGAGACCCAGTACTTC
V: TRBV29-1; size: many; J: TRBJ1-1; D: TRBD1; CDR3: CKGQLGTEAFF; DNA: TGCAAGGGACAGTTGGGGACTGAAGCTTTCTTT
V: TRBV15; size: many; J: TRBJ2-7; D: TRBD1; CDR3: CATSRARDSPYEQYF; DNA: TGTGCCACCAGCAGGGCCCGGGACAGCCCCTACGAGCAGTACTTC
V: TRBV6-1; size: few; J: TRBJ1-5; D: -; CDR3: CAIEVGASNQPQHF; DNA: TGTGCCATCGAGGTAGGGGCGAGCAATCAGCCCCAGCATTTT
V: TRBV6-5; size: -; J: TRBJ2-7; D: -; CDR3: CASSYSSGLPDEQYF; DNA: TGTGCCAGCAGTTACTCTAGTGGCCTCCCGGACGAGCAGTACTTC
V: TRBV10-3; size: few; J: TRBJ1-5; D: TRBD1; CDR3: CAINHRGPDQPQHF; DNA: TGTGCCATCAATCACAGGGGTCCGGATCAGCCCCAGCATTTT
V: TRBV20-1; size: -; J: TRBJ1-5; D: -; CDR3: CSARIGGGQPQHF; DNA: TGCAGTGCTAGAATAGGGGGTGGCCAGCCCCAGCATTTT
V: TRBV27; size: few; J: TRBJ1-5; D: -; CDR3: CASSLSLLGDQPQHF; DNA: TGTGCCAGCAGTTTATCTCTCCTAGGGGATCAGCCCCAGCATTTT
V: TRBV12-5; size: -; J: TRBJ2-1; D: -; CDR3: CASGPPWGENNEQFF; DNA: TGTGCTAGTGGTCCCCCCTGGGGAGAAAACAATGAGCAGTTCTTC
V: TRBV4-2; size: many; J: TRBJ2-4; D: TRBD2; CDR3: CASSQDRTSGGPKNIQYF; DNA: TGTGCCAGCAGCCAAGATCGGACTAGCGGGGGCCCCAAAAACATTCAGTACTTC
V: TRBV27; size: few; J: TRBJ1-5; D: TRBD1; CDR3: CASSFLGQGGQPQHF; DNA: TGTGCCAGCAGTTTCCTGGGACAGGGGGGTCAGCCCCAGCATTTT
V: TRBV6-2/TRBV6-3; size: few; J: TRBJ1-1; D: -; CDR3: CASSRDEKRQRNTEAFF; DNA: TGTGCCAGCAGTCGGGACGAAAAAAGACAGAGGAACACTGAAGCTTTCTTT
V: TRBV20-1; size: few; J: TRBJ1-5; D: TRBD1; CDR3: CSARGGQPNQPQHF; DNA: TGCAGTGCTAGAGGGGGACAGCCCAATCAGCCCCAGCATTTT
V: TRBV7-2; size: -; J: TRBJ2-3; D: TRBD2; CDR3: CASSFGLAGGFTDTQYF; DNA: TGTGCCAGCAGCTTCGGACTAGCGGGGGGTTTCACAGATACGCAGTATTTT
V: TRBV20-1; size: many; J: TRBJ2-4; D: -; CDR3: CSAISGKNIQYF; DNA: TGCAGTGCTATTTCGGGCAAAAACATTCAGTACTTC
V: TRBV6-5; size: few; J: TRBJ2-7; D: -; CDR3: CASSYTGLNEQYF; DNA: TGTGCCAGCAGTTACACAGGGCTAAACGAGCAGTACTTC
V: TRBV27; size: many; J: TRBJ2-7; D: TRBD1; CDR3: CASSLFGTGGHEQYF; DNA: TGTGCCAGCAGTTTATTTGGGACAGGGGGACACGAGCAGTACTTC